Following are 12 T cell receptor beta chains from one sample sequenced in a study of beta chain features in type 1 diabetes. The sequenced template was cDNA made from the entire isolated RNA. Clones were sequenced by immunoSEQ multiplex PCR, and TCRdb holds only the in-frame ones, with some missing. Of some 230,000 clones listed, 9.6% are singletons. The sequenced material came from naive CD4+ T cells from blood. These receptors all come from a woman between 18 and 30 years old in good health.

As for this clone: Other nucleotide sequences in the sample specify the same CDR3. The rearrangement uses TRBV5-1 and TRBJ2-5, with TRBD2 matching over 14 bases. CDR1 is SGHRS and CDR2 is YFSETQ in the germline V gene. V gave up 0 bases and J gave up 2 bases; unmatched junction bases: 0. The CDR3 has 16 residues. The CDR3 DNA is TGCGCCAGCAGCTTGGGGACTAGCGGGAGGCAAGAGACCCAGTACTTC. Amino acid sequence: CASSLGTSGRQETQYF. Based on the CDR3 plus reference TRBV5-1 and TRBJ2-5, the full variable domain is KAGVTQTPRYLIKTRGQQVTLSCSPISGHRSVSWYQQTPGQGLQFLFEYFSETQRNKGNFPGRFSGRQFSNSRSEMNVSTLELGDSALYLCASSLGTSGRQETQYFGPGTRLLVL.

This clone was seen more than once but under ten times. This chain joins TRBV7-3 and TRBJ2-3; D is possibly TRBD2 (7 bases). The V end lost 5 bases, the J end lost 3 bases, and 15 bases lay between the germline ends. CDR1 is SGHTA and CDR2 is FQGTGA in the germline V gene. This CDR3 contains 15 residues. The CDR3 spells CASSLLGGATDTQYF. In DNA, the CDR3 is TGTGCCAGCAGCCTGTTGGGGGGGGCGACAGATACGCAGTATTTT.

The chain is built from TRBV5-1 and TRBJ1-2; 9 bases map to TRBD1. CDR1 is SGHRS, CDR2 YFSETQ, per germline. CDR3 size: 16 residues. Unmatched junction bases numbered 9, after V lost 0 bases and J lost 6 bases. The DNA of the CDR3 is TGCGCCAGCAGCTTGGACAGAGGACAGGGGAGCGATGGCTACACCTTC. Translated: CASSLDRGQGSDGYTF.

This chain connects TRBV7-2 to TRBJ2-1; TRBD2 matches 9 bases. This CDR3 is built from 16 residues. CDR1 and CDR2 (germline): SGHTA, FQGNSA. Germline trimming cut 5 bases from V and 0 bases from J; bases unmatched to any gene: 5. In nucleotides, the CDR3 is TGTGCCAGCAGCGAGACTAGCGGCTTCTCCTACAATGAGCAGTTCTTC. Protein product: CASSETSGFSYNEQFF.

The chain recombines TRBV30 with TRBJ1-3; 7 bases map to TRBD1. V was pared by 4 bases and J by 0 bases, with 6 bases of the junction left unmatched. This CDR3 comprises 15 residues. Germline lookup yields CDR1 GTSNPN and CDR2 SVGIG (reference sequence). The CDR3 is CAWTHGDSSGNTIYF. CDR3 sequence (DNA): TGTGCCTGGACTCACGGGGACAGCTCTGGAAACACCATATATTTT.

This clone showed up just a few times. The chain combines TRBV4-1 with TRBJ2-7; 10 nucleotides agree with TRBD1. This CDR3 comprises 15 residues. The V gene's germline CDR1 is MGHRA and CDR2 YSYEKL. V lost 6 bases, J lost 4 bases, and 9 bases stayed unmatched. CDR3 nucleotides: TGCGCCAGCAGTCGCGCCGGGACAGGGGTATACGAGCAGTACTTC. Protein product: CASSRAGTGVYEQYF.

J is TRBJ1-3 and V is TRBV30, with D unclear. The germline CDR1 and CDR2 sequences are GTSNPN and SVGIG (reference sequence). The CDR3 sequence is 15 residues long. V was cut by 0 bases and J by 3 bases, with 12 bases left in between. CDR3 amino acids: CAWSVLHDNGNTIYF. The CDR3 DNA reads TGTGCCTGGAGTGTGTTACACGACAATGGAAACACCATATATTTT.

The gene calls are TRBV6-5 and TRBJ1-2, with D maybe TRBD1 (5 bases). The CDR3 runs 14 residues. Germline V gene lookup returns CDR1 MNHEY and CDR2 SVGAGI. The V end lost 0 bases, the J end lost 5 bases, and 10 bases lay between the germline ends. The CDR3 reads CASSYSGREYGYTF. The CDR3 nucleotides are TGTGCCAGCAGTTACTCAGGCAGGGAATATGGCTACACCTTC.

The V and J genes are TRBV12-5 and TRBJ2-2, with 8 bases fitting TRBD2. CDR3 length: 18 amino acids. V was clipped by 3 bases and J by 1 base; unmatched bases: 10. The germline gives CDR1 LGHNT, CDR2 FRNRAP. CDR3 loop: CASGFLELADKNTGELFF. The DNA of the CDR3 is TGTGCTAGTGGTTTCCTAGAACTAGCGGATAAGAACACCGGGGAGCTGTTTTTT.

The rearrangement links TRBV5-1 to TRBJ2-2; the D gene is possibly TRBD2 (5 bases). The CDR3 has 14 residues. Trimming took off 4 bases at V and 6 bases at J, with 13 bases between the two ends. CDR1 and CDR2 from the germline V gene are SGHRS and YFSETQ. CDR3 residues: CASSRSRVPGELFF. As DNA, the CDR3 is TGCGCCAGCAGCCGATCGCGGGTCCCCGGGGAGCTGTTTTTT.

The rearrangement joins TRBV6-1 to TRBJ2-3; D may be TRBD1 (5 bases). V gave up 2 bases and J gave up 0 bases, with 9 bases separating them. Germline V gives CDR1 MNHNS, CDR2 SASEGT. The CDR3 runs to 15 residues. The CDR3 reads CASSESRASTDTQYF. The CDR3 nucleotides read TGTGCCAGCAGTGAAAGCAGGGCTAGCACAGATACGCAGTATTTT.

The chain recombines TRBV19 with TRBJ1-5; 7 nucleotides line up with TRBD1. CDR3 length: 15 residues. CDR1 is LNHDA, CDR2 SQIVND, per germline (reference sequence). V shed 7 bases and J 5 bases; nucleotides not matched to a gene: 11. CDR3 DNA: TGTGCCAGTATTGAAGGGGGCCGTACTGATCAGCCCCAGCATTTT. Translating it yields CASIEGGRTDQPQHF.